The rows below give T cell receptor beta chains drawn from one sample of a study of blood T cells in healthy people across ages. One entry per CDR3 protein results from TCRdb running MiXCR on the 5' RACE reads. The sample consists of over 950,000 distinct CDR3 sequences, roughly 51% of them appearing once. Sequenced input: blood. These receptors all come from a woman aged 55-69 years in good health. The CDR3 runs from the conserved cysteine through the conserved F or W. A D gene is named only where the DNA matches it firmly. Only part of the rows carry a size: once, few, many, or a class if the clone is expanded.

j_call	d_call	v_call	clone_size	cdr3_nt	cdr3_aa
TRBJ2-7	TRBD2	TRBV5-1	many	TGCGCCAGCAGCCAAGCGCAGGGAGGGTACGAGCAGTACTTC	CASSQAQGGYEQYF
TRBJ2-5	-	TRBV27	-	TGTGCCAGCAGTTCCCACTCAGACCAAGAGACCCAGTACTTC	CASSSHSDQETQYF
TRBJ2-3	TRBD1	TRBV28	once	TGTGCCAGCAGTGTATTACAGGGGCCGGCTACGCAGTATTTT	CASSVLQGPATQYF
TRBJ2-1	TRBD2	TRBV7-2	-	TGTGCCAGCAGCTTAAGAAGCGGGAGTGACGTTGAGCAGTTCTTC	CASSLRSGSDVEQFF
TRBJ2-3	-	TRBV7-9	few	TGTGCCAGCAGCTTAGGGTTCGCCGGACCAGGGGATACGCAGTATTTT	CASSLGFAGPGDTQYF
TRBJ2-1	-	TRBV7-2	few	TGTGCCAGCAGCACACCACACAACAATGAGCGGTTCTTC	CASSTPHNNERFF
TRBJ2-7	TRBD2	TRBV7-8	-	TGTGCCAGCACCCGGAGCGGGATCTCCTACGAGCAGTACTTC	CASTRSGISYEQYF
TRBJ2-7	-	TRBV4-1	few	TGCGCCAGCAGCCAAGGTACAGGGAGCAACGAGCAGTACTTC	CASSQGTGSNEQYF
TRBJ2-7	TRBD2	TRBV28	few	TGTGCCAGCCACCGGGGCGGGGGGACCTACGAGCAGTACTTC	CASHRGGGTYEQYF
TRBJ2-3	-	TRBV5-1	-	TGCGCCAGCAGCTTGGACGAGATCGATACAGATACGCAGTATTTT	CASSLDEIDTDTQYF
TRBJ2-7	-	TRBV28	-	TGTGCCAGCAGTTCTCCCGACGAAAGGGAGAGCTCCTACGAGCAGTACTTC	CASSSPDERESSYEQYF
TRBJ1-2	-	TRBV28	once	TGTGCCAGCAGCTTCTGGGGAGCGAAGGGGAACTATAGCTACACCTTC	CASSFWGAKGNYSYTF
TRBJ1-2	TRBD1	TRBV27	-	TGTGCCAGCAGTCCGGGGACAGGGAGAAAATTTGACTATGGCTACACCTTC	CASSPGTGRKFDYGYTF
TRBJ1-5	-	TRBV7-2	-	TGTGCCTCCCGAGGGCGCAATCAGCCCCAGCATTTT	CASRGRNQPQHF
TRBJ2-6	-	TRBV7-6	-	TGTGCCAGCAGCTTAGAGGGGGGATTAGCGGGCCTCTCTGGGGCCAACGTCCTGACTTTC	CASSLEGGLAGLSGANVLTF
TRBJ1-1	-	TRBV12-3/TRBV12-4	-	TGTGCCAGCAGTGGGACGTTGAACACTGAAGCTTTCTTT	CASSGTLNTEAFF
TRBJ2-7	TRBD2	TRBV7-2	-	TGTGCCAGCAGCTTGTTGACTAGCGGGACCTACGAGCAGTACTTC	CASSLLTSGTYEQYF
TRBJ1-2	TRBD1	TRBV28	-	TGCGCCAGCAGTTTATCCAGGGGGCGAGGCTATGGCTACACCTTC	CASSLSRGRGYGYTF
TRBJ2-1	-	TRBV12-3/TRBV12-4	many	TGTGCCAGCAGTTTAGGACTGAGCTCCTACAATGAGCAGTTCTTC	CASSLGLSSYNEQFF